This T cell receptor (beta chain) was found in a study of identical twins. This clonotype appeared many times. What it binds is unknown. Regarding the study as a whole: Part of the zero-insertion signal could reflect confounding by invariant MAIT and iNKT cells.

Germline V gene data show CDR1 as MNHEY and CDR2 as SMNVEV (reference sequence). J lost 1 base, V lost 5 bases, and 8 bases had no gene match. The length of the CDR3 is 15 residues. Addition of a universal primer site occurred through template switching, and cDNA carried unique molecular identifiers. Using its own MiXCR run on the 5' RACE reads, TCRdb lists one record per CDR3 protein. This table holds 690,000 or so distinct CDR3 sequences, 8.6% found once. These data also featured in a second study, about yellow fever vaccine responses in identical twins. That publication notes: Twins' vaccine T cell responses were reported to seem partly convergent and partly personalized.

What was sequenced was PBMCs. This sequence originates from a woman aged 18-30 years in good health. The chain employs TRBV27 and TRBJ2-7; TRBD2 matches at 7 bases. The CDR3 sequence is CASSKSGTVSYEQYF. In nucleotides, the CDR3 is TGTGCCAGCAGTAAAAGCGGGACCGTATCCTACGAGCAGTACTTC.